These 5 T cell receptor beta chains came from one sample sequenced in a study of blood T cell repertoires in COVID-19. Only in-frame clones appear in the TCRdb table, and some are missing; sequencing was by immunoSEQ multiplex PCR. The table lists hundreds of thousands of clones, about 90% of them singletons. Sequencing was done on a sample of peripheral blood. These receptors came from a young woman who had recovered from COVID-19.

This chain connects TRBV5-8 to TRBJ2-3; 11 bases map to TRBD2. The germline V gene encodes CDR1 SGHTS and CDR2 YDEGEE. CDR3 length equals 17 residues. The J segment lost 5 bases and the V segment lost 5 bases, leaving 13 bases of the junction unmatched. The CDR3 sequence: CASRRSITSGSIDTQYF. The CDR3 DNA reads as TGTGCCAGCAGGCGAAGCATAACTAGCGGGAGTATAGATACGCAGTATTTT.

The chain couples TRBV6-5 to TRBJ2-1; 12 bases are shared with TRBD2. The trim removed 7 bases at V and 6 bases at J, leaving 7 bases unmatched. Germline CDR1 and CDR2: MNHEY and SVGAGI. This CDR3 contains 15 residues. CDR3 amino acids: CASTRLAGVGNEQFF. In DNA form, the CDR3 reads TGTGCCAGCACCCGACTAGCGGGAGTGGGCAATGAGCAGTTCTTC.

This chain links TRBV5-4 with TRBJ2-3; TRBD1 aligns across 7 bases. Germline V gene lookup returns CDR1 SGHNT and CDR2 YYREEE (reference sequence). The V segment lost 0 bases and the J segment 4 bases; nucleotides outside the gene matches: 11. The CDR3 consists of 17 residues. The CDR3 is CASSLAKGGRGSDTQYF. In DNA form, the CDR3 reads TGTGCCAGCAGCTTGGCCAAAGGGGGCAGGGGTTCAGATACGCAGTATTTT.

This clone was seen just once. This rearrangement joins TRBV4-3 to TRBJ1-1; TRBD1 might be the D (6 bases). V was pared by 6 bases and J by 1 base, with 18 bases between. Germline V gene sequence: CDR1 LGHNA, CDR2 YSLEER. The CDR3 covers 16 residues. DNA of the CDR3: TGCGCCAGCAGTCGGGACATGACGTTGGGGAACACTGAAGCTTTCTTT. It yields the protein CASSRDMTLGNTEAFF.

CDR3 amino acids: CASRVESSSSYEQYV. In DNA, the CDR3 is TGTGCCAGCAGGGTGGAGTCATCCAGCTCCTACGAGCAGTACGTC. The J gene is TRBJ2-7, the V gene TRBV6-5; D ambiguous. Germline V gene data show CDR1 as MNHEY and CDR2 as SVGAGI. The CDR3 is 15 residues long. Between the trimmed V and J ends, which lost 6 bases and 0 bases, there was a span of 15 bases.